The 25 T cell receptor beta chains below all came from one sample that was sequenced in a study of T-cell reconstitution after alpha-beta-depleted transplantation in children. TCRbeta library preparation incorporated unique molecular identifiers. Each CDR3 protein gets one entry after TCRdb re-called the PCR reads with MiXCR. The sample includes about a million distinct CDR3 sequences, roughly 29% seen only once; the top ten take 28%. The input for sequencing was PBMCs, mostly from graft donor cells, taken 360 days after TCRalphabeta/CD19-depleted stem cell transplant. These receptor sequences come from a boy younger than two who had a stem cell transplant for SCID, so the T cells may come from the graft donor.

This clonotype was counted between two and nine times. The V call is TRBV6-5, the J call TRBJ2-3; D is possibly TRBD1 (7 bases). The CDR3 sequence is 14 residues long. V was pared by 2 bases and J by 15 bases, with 21 bases between. The germline gives CDR1 MNHEY, CDR2 SVGAGI. The CDR3 DNA is TGTGCCAGCAGTTACGAGATGTGGAGGGGGCGCATTTATTTT. This translates into CASSYEMWRGRIYF.

This clonotype was detected only a few times. The chain is built from TRBV12-3 or TRBV12-4 and TRBJ2-3; 9 bases line up with TRBD2. The length of the CDR3 is 16 residues. Trimming took 2 bases from V and 5 from J; bases not matched to a gene: 8. Here the CDR3 reads CASSLPIAGVGDTQYF. In nucleotides, the CDR3 is TGTGCCAGCAGTTTACCGATAGCGGGGGTGGGAGATACGCAGTATTTT.

This clonotype was observed a few times. The chain is built from TRBV20-1 and TRBJ2-1; TRBD2 is a possible D gene (6 bases). Trimming left V 3 bases short and J 0 bases short, with 12 bases between. The CDR3 is 15 amino acids. CDR1 DFQATT and CDR2 SNEGSKA come from the germline V gene (reference sequence). CDR3 region: CSASLAPSSYNEQFF. The CDR3 region has the DNA TGCAGTGCTAGTCTAGCGCCGAGCTCCTACAATGAGCAGTTCTTC.

This clonotype was recorded a few times. This rearrangement joins TRBV28 to TRBJ2-1, with D unclear. The CDR3 consists of 11 residues. V was clipped by 3 bases and J by 8 bases, with 5 bases between them. Germline V gene lookup returns CDR1 MDHEN and CDR2 SYDVKM. The CDR3 loop reads CASSLIDEQFF. The CDR3 bases are TGTGCCAGCAGTTTGATCGATGAGCAGTTCTTC. The whole variable domain, remainder taken from reference TRBV28 and TRBJ2-1, is DVKVTQSSRYLVKRTGEKVFLECVQDMDHENMFWYRQDPGLGLRLIYFSYDVKMKEKGDIPEGYSVSREKKERFSLILESASTNQTSMYLCASSLIDEQFFGPGTRLTVL.

This clonotype was found a few times. The rearrangement joins TRBV4-2 to TRBJ1-2; tentative D call: TRBD1 (6 bases). Germline CDR1 and CDR2: LGHNA and YNFKEQ. The germline V and J ends were trimmed by 4 bases and 2 bases, with 14 bases remaining between them. The CDR3 extends over 15 amino acids. The CDR3 region is CASSPNREYNYGYTF. The CDR3 nucleotides read TGTGCCAGCAGCCCCAACAGGGAGTACAACTATGGCTACACCTTC.

The V gene is TRBV4-3, the J gene TRBJ2-2; TRBD2 aligns across 16 bases. Germline V lookup: CDR1 LGHNA, CDR2 YSLEER. V lost 2 bases and J lost 5; bases outside the gene matches: 5. The CDR3 spans 18 residues. The CDR3 DNA follows: TGCGCCAGCAGCCAAAACAGGGGACTAGCGGGGGGGACCGGGGAGCTGTTTTTT. It is translated as CASSQNRGLAGGTGELFF.

This clonotype was detected once. The germline gene is not matched at one end of the junction; a read error may be the cause. The chain employs TRBV9 and TRBJ2-7; no clear D gene. This CDR3 has 13 residues. Germline CDR1 SGDLS, CDR2 YYNGEE. The CDR3 region is CASSPSEAGEEYF. In DNA form, the CDR3 reads TGTGCCAGCAGCCCTAGTGAGGCAGGCGAGGAGTACTTC. Full variable domain (rest looked up from reference TRBV9 and TRBJ2-7): DSGVTQTPKHLITATGQRVTLRCSPRSGDLSVYWYQQSLDQGLQFLIQYYNGEERAKGNILERFSAQQFPDLHSELNLSSLELGDSALYFCASSPSEAGEEYFGPGTRLTVT.

The chain carries TRBV12-5 and TRBJ2-1, with 7 bases fitting TRBD1. There are 14 residues in the CDR3. The ends lost 6 bases at V and 6 bases at J; junction bases unmatched: 8. Germline V gives CDR1 LGHNT, CDR2 FRNRAP. CDR3 amino acids: CASGRQGVGNEQFF. The CDR3 DNA is TGTGCTAGTGGCCGTCAGGGGGTAGGCAATGAGCAGTTCTTC.

A few counts support this clonotype. The chain couples TRBV5-1 to TRBJ1-1; D not certain. The V gene lost 0 bases and the J gene lost 6 bases, with 9 bases spanning the gap. This CDR3 comprises 13 residues. CDR1 is SGHRS, CDR2 YFSETQ, per germline. CDR3 sequence: CASSLAVQSEAFF. The CDR3 nucleotides read TGCGCCAGCAGCTTGGCAGTCCAGTCTGAAGCTTTCTTT.

This sequence joins TRBV10-3 and TRBJ2-7; tentative D call: TRBD1 (7 bases). Trimming stripped 11 bases from V and 2 bases from J, with 13 bases between. The CDR3 sequence is 12 residues long. Germline loops: CDR1 ENHRY, CDR2 SYGVKD. The CDR3 protein is CAATGRPYEQYF. Here the CDR3 DNA reads TGTGCCGCGACAGGGAGGCCCTACGAGCAGTACTTC.

There are a few counts of this clonotype. The rearrangement uses TRBV20-1 and TRBJ2-1; D might be TRBD1 (5 bases). Per germline, CDR1 DFQATT and CDR2 SNEGSKA (reference sequence). The CDR3 consists of 13 residues. Trimming removed 5 bases at V and 6 bases at J, with 14 bases between. The CDR3: CSAPKVGPNEQFF. In nucleotides, the CDR3 is TGCAGTGCTCCAAAGGTGGGGCCCAATGAGCAGTTCTTC.

V gene TRBV5-5 combines with J gene TRBJ2-2; 8 bases fit TRBD2. This CDR3 has 18 residues. V lost 0 bases, J lost 4 bases, and 11 bases stayed unmatched. The germline V gene has CDR1 SGHKS and CDR2 YYEKEE (reference sequence). The CDR3 loop reads CASSLVVSGAPGTGELFF. The CDR3 region has the DNA TGTGCCAGCAGCTTGGTCGTTAGCGGGGCGCCGGGCACCGGGGAGCTGTTTTTT.

This clonotype is a singleton in its sample. The CDR3 DNA is TGTGCCAGCACCCGACAGGGGGCTAACCGGAACACTGAAGCTTTCTTT. The encoded protein is CASTRQGANRNTEAFF. The chain has TRBV6-1 and TRBJ1-1, with 10 bases matching TRBD1. Germline V gives CDR1 MNHNS, CDR2 SASEGT. The CDR3 runs to 16 residues. V trimming: 7 bases; J trimming: 1 base; junction bases outside the gene matches: 9.

This chain joins TRBV27 and TRBJ2-7; D is tentatively TRBD1 or TRBD2 (5 bases each). V was cut by 1 base and J by 0 bases, with 13 bases left in between. The CDR3 consists of 16 residues. In germline, CDR1 is MNHEY, CDR2 SMNVEV (reference sequence). The CDR3 protein is CASSLWGRGTSYEQYF. As DNA, the CDR3 is TGTGCCAGCAGTTTATGGGGTCGGGGCACCTCCTACGAGCAGTACTTC.

In its sample, this clonotype was seen a few times. The CDR3 spells CATSGVTDTQYF. CDR3 bases: TGTGCCACCAGCGGTGTCACAGATACGCAGTATTTT. The chain carries TRBV15 and TRBJ2-3; unclear D gene. Germline V gene sequence: CDR1 LNHNV, CDR2 YYDKDF (reference sequence). Deletions cut 5 bases from V and 2 bases from J, with 5 bases between. The CDR3 extends over 12 amino acids.

This clonotype has only a few counts. V and J are TRBV7-2 and TRBJ2-1, with no clear D. Per germline, CDR1 SGHTA and CDR2 FQGNSA. V was shortened by 1 base and J by 0 bases, with 10 bases between the two germline ends. This CDR3 spans 16 amino acids. The CDR3 sequence is CASSLDGFSSYNEQFF. The CDR3 DNA reads TGTGCCAGCAGCTTAGACGGCTTTAGCTCCTACAATGAGCAGTTCTTC.

The chain recombines TRBV4-3 with TRBJ2-3, with TRBD2 matching over 8 bases. CDR3 length: 16 residues. Germline CDR1 is LGHNA and CDR2 is YSLEER. V gave up 5 bases and J gave up 7 bases; unmatched junction bases: 14. CDR3 sequence (DNA): TGCGCCAGCAGCTCAGAGGGGAGCACGGGGGGGAATACGCAGTATTTT. It specifies CASSSEGSTGGNTQYF.

This chain links TRBV28 with TRBJ1-1; D remains unclear. V was clipped by 5 bases and J by 1 base, with 23 bases between them. The CDR3 covers 18 residues. Germline V gene lookup returns CDR1 MDHEN and CDR2 SYDVKM. The CDR3 here is CASSRDRRGGWGNTEAFF. DNA of the CDR3: TGTGCCAGCAGTCGGGATAGACGGGGAGGTTGGGGGAACACTGAAGCTTTCTTT.

Ten or more counts support this clonotype. The junction and the germline gene differ at one end; a read error may be behind it. The V and J genes are TRBV5-1 and TRBJ2-5; 7 nucleotides align to TRBD2. CDR1 is SGHRS and CDR2 is YFSETQ in the germline V gene. The CDR3 is made up of 14 amino acids. The CDR3 DNA reads TGTGCCAGCAGTTTGGCCGGCGGGGGAGAGACCCAGTACTTC. Residues: CASSLAGGGETQYF. Together with reference TRBV5-1 and TRBJ2-5, the CDR3 gives the full variable domain: KAGVTQTPRYLIKTRGQQVTLSCSPISGHRSVSWYQQTPGQGLQFLFEYFSETQRNKGNFPGRFSGRQFSNSRSEMNVSTLELGDSALYLCASSLAGGGETQYFGPGTRLLVL.

This clonotype was counted between two and nine times. This chain uses TRBV28 with TRBJ2-3; TRBD1 agrees at 9 bases. V lost 6 bases to trimming and J lost 5 bases; unmatched junction nucleotides: 9. The CDR3 totals 15 residues. Germline CDR1 MDHEN, CDR2 SYDVKM. In DNA form, the CDR3 reads TGTGCCAGCAGCAACTCCGGGACAGGGAGAGATACGCAGTATTTT. Amino acids: CASSNSGTGRDTQYF.

This clonotype has more than one count but fewer than ten. This chain uses TRBV15 with TRBJ1-1; 8 nucleotides match TRBD1. Germline lookup yields CDR1 LNHNV and CDR2 YYDKDF (reference sequence). The CDR3 loop spans 18 amino acids. With V trimmed by 0 bases and J by 0 bases, 9 bases remained unmatched. Here the CDR3 DNA reads TGTGCCACCAGCAGAGATGGACAGGGTCTGGGGATGAACACTGAAGCTTTCTTT. Encoded protein: CATSRDGQGLGMNTEAFF.

This clonotype was seen ten or more times. The chain has TRBV6-5 and TRBJ2-7; 7 positions agree with TRBD1. V gave up 6 bases and J gave up 4 bases; unmatched junction bases: 3. The CDR3 runs to 12 residues. Per the germline V gene, CDR1 is MNHEY and CDR2 is SVGAGI. The CDR3 sequence: CASRRQGYEQYF. In DNA, the CDR3 is TGTGCCAGCAGAAGACAGGGTTACGAGCAGTACTTC.

This clonotype was seen a handful of times. This chain uses TRBV18 with TRBJ2-1; 7 bases map to TRBD1. V lost 0 bases and J lost 2; bases outside the gene matches: 4. The CDR3 loop spans 16 amino acids. Per germline, CDR1 KGHSH and CDR2 LQKENI. This CDR3 is CASSPPRQGAYNEQFF. For the CDR3, the DNA is TGTGCCAGCTCACCACCCCGGCAGGGGGCCTACAATGAGCAGTTCTTC.

This chain links TRBV10-3 with TRBJ1-1; tentative D call: TRBD1 (5 bases). The germline gives CDR1 ENHRY, CDR2 SYGVKD. Trimming took 0 bases from V and 6 from J, leaving 11 bases between them. CDR3 size: 14 residues. The CDR3 loop reads CAISESGEYAEAFF. The CDR3 coding sequence is TGTGCCATCAGTGAGTCGGGGGAATACGCTGAAGCTTTCTTT.

The V and J genes are TRBV11-2 and TRBJ2-3, with D possibly being TRBD1 or TRBD2 (5 bases each). CDR3 length: 17 residues. Germline values: CDR1 SGHAT, CDR2 FQNNGV. Trimming pared 4 bases from V and 0 bases from J, leaving 17 bases between. The CDR3 here is CASSSNLGTPSTDTQYF. CDR3 nucleotides: TGTGCCAGCAGCTCCAACCTAGGGACCCCTAGCACAGATACGCAGTATTTT.